This T cell receptor beta chain stems from a study of T cell changes during pregnancy in multiple sclerosis. Some clones are missing from TCRdb's copy, which holds only in-frame ones; the method was immunoSEQ multiplex PCR. The profile covers 34,000 or so clones, with roughly 88% appearing a single time and 3.5% to 5.5% taken by the ten largest. The CDR3 is 14 amino acids. The germline gives CDR1 MGHDK, CDR2 SYGVNS. V dropped 8 bases and J dropped 1; count of bases not matched to a gene: 3. The source of this sequence is a female donor in good health, enrolled as a control in a pregnancy study. The chain employs TRBV25-1 and TRBJ2-2, with 8 bases that match TRBD2. This specimen was peripheral blood, taken in the second trimester of pregnancy. In DNA, the CDR3 is TGTGCCAGCCGGGGACTAGGGAACACCGGGGAGCTGTTTTTT. Translating gives CASRGLGNTGELFF.